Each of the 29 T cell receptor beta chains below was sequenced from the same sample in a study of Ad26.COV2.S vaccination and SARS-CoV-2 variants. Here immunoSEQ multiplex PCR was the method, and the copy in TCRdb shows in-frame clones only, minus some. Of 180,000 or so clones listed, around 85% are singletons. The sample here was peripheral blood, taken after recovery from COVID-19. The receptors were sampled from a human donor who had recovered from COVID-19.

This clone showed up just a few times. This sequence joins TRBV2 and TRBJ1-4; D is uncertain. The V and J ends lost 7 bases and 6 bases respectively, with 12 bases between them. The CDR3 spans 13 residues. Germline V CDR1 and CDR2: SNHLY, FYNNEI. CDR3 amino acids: CASTRTRDEKLFF. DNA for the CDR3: TGTGCCAGCACCCGCACCCGAGATGAAAAACTGTTTTTT.

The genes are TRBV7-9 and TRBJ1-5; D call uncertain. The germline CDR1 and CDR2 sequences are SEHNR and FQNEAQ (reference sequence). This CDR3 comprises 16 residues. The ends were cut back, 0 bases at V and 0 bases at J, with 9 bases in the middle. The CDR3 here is CASSLAGGYSNQPQHF. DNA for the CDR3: TGTGCCAGCAGCTTAGCGGGCGGGTATAGCAATCAGCCCCAGCATTTT.

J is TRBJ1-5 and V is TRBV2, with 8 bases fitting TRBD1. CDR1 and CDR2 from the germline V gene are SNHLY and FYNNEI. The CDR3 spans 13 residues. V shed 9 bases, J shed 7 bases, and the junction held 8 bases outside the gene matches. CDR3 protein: CASDQGAGQPQHF. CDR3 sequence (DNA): TGTGCCAGTGATCAGGGGGCTGGACAGCCCCAGCATTTT.

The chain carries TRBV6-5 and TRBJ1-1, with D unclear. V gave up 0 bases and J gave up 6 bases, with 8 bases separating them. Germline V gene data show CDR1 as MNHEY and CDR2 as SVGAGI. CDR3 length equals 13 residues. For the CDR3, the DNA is TGTGCCAGCAGTTACTCCCCAAACGCTGAAGCTTTCTTT. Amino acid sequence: CASSYSPNAEAFF.

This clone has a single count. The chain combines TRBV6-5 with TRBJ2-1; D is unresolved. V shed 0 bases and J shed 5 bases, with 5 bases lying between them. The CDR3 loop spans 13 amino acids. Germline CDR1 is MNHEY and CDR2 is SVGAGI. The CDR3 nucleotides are TGTGCCAGCAGTTACTCGGATGACAATGAGCAGTTCTTC. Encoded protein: CASSYSDDNEQFF.

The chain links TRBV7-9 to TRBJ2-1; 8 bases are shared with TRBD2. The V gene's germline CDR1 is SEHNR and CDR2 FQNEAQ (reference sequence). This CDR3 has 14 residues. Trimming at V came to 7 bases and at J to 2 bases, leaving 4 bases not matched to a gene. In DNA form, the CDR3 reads TGTGCCAGCATGGGCGGGGGGCCCTACAATGAGCAGTTCTTC. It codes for CASMGGGPYNEQFF.

For the CDR3, the DNA is TGTGCCAGCACCGTCGGACAGACCCCCCAAGAGACCCAGTACTTC. It yields the protein CASTVGQTPQETQYF. The rearrangement links TRBV5-8 to TRBJ2-5; D is perhaps TRBD1 (6 bases). CDR1 SGHTS and CDR2 YDEGEE come from the germline V gene. The germline V and J ends were trimmed by 6 bases and 1 base, with 16 bases remaining between them. The CDR3 runs to 15 residues. Full variable domain (rest looked up from reference TRBV5-8 and TRBJ2-5): EAGVTQSPTHLIKTRGQQATLRCSPISGHTSVYWYQQALGLGLQFLLWYDEGEERNRGNFPPRFSGRQFPNYSSELNVNALELEDSALYLCASTVGQTPQETQYFGPGTRLLVL.

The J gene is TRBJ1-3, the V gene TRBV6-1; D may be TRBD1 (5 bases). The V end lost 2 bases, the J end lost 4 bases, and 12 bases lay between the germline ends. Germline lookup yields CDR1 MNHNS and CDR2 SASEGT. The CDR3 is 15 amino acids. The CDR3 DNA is TGTGCCAGCAGTGAAATCGGATGGGGCGGAAACACCATATATTTT. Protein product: CASSEIGWGGNTIYF.

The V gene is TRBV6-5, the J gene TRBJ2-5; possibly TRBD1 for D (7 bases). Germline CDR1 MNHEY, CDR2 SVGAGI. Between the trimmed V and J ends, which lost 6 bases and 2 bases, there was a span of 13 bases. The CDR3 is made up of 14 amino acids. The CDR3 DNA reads TGTGCCAGCAGAGGGGGCGCGGGACAAGAGACCCAGTACTTC. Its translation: CASRGGAGQETQYF.

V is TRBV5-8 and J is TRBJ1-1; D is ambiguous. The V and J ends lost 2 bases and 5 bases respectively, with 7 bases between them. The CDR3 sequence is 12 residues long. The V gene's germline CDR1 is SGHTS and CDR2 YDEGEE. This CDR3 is CASSLEGTEAFF. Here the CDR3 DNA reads TGTGCCAGCAGCTTAGAGGGTACTGAAGCTTTCTTT.

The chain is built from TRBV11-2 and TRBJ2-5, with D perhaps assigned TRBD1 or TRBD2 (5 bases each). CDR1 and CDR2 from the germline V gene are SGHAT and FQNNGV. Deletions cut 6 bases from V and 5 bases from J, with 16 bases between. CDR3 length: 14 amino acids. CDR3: CASSERGVGETQYF. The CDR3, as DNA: TGTGCCAGCAGTGAGAGGGGCGTCGGTGAGACCCAGTACTTC. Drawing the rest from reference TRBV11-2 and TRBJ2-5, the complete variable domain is EAGVAQSPRYKIIEKRQSVAFWCNPISGHATLYWYQQILGQGPKLLIQFQNNGVVDDSQLPKDRFSAERLKGVDSTLKIQPAKLEDSAVYLCASSERGVGETQYFGPGTRLLVL.

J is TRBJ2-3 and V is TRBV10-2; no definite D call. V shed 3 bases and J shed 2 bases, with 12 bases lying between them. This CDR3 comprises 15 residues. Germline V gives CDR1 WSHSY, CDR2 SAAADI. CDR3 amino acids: CASSDAVPPTDTQYF. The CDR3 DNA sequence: TGCGCCAGCAGTGATGCGGTTCCCCCCACAGATACGCAGTATTTT.

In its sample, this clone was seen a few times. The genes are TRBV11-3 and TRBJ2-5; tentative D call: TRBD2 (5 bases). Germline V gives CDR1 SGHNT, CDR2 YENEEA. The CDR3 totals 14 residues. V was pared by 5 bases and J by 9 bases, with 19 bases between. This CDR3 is CASSTSSAEGAQYF. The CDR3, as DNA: TGTGCCAGCAGCACGTCCTCGGCCGAGGGAGCCCAGTACTTC.

The CDR3 loop is CASTTSTFYGYTF. In DNA form, the CDR3 reads TGTGCCAGCACAACCAGCACCTTCTATGGCTACACCTTC. The rearrangement joins TRBV2 to TRBJ1-2, with no clear D. Germline CDR1 reads SNHLY; CDR2 reads FYNNEI. V was clipped by 7 bases and J by 4 bases, with 13 bases between them. CDR3 length: 13 amino acids.

CDR3 in DNA: TGTGCCACCAGTGATTTGGACAGCACAGATACGCAGTATTTT. It encodes CATSDLDSTDTQYF. V and J are TRBV24-1 and TRBJ2-3; D ambiguous. CDR3 size: 14 residues. V was cut by 0 bases and J by 0 bases, with 3 bases left in between. Germline V gene lookup returns CDR1 KGHDR and CDR2 SFDVKD.

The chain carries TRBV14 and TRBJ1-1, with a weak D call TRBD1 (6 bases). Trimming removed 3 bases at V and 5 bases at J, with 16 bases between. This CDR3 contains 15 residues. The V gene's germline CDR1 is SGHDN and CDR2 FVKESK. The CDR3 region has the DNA TGTGCCAGCAGCCAGGAGGGGGTGGCTCGGACTGAAGCTTTCTTT. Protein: CASSQEGVARTEAFF.

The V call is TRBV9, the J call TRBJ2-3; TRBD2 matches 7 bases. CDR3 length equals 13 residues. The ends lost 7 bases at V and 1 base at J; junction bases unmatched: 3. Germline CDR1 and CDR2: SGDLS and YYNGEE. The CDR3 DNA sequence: TGTGCCAGCGAGCGGGGAGGCACAGATACGCAGTATTTT. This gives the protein CASERGGTDTQYF.

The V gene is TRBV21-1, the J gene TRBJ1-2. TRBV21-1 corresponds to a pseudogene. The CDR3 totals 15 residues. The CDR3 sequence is CASSKESQTNYGYTF. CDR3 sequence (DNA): TGTGCCAGCAGCAAAGAGTCCCAAACTAACTATGGCTACACCTTC.

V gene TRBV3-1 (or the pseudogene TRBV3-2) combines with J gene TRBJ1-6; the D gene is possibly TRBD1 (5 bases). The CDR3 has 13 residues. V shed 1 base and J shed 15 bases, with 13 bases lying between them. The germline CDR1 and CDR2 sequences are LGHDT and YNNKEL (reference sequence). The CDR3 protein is CASSQGGLSGLHF. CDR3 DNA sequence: TGTGCCAGCAGCCAAGGGGGCCTTTCGGGCCTCCACTTT.

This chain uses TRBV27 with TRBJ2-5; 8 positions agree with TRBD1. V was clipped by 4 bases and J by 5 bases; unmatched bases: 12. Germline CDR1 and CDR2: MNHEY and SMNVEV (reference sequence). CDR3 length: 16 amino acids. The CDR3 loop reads CASSSLFGQGVETQYF. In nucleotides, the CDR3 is TGTGCCAGCAGTTCCCTTTTTGGACAGGGCGTCGAGACCCAGTACTTC.

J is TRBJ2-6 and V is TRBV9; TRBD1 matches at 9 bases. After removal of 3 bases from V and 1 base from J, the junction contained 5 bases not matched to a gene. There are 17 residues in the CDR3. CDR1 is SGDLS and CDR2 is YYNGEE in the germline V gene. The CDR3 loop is CASSATGGSSGANVLTF. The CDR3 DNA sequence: TGTGCCAGCAGCGCAACAGGGGGCTCATCTGGGGCCAACGTCCTGACTTTC. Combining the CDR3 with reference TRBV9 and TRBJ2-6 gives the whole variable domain DSGVTQTPKHLITATGQRVTLRCSPRSGDLSVYWYQQSLDQGLQFLIQYYNGEERAKGNILERFSAQQFPDLHSELNLSSLELGDSALYFCASSATGGSSGANVLTFGAGSRLTVL.

CDR3 loop: CASSPRPHKFSYEQYF. The CDR3 nucleotides read TGTGCCAGCAGCCCTAGGCCCCACAAGTTTTCCTACGAGCAGTACTTC. The V gene is TRBV11-2, the J gene TRBJ2-7; D unclear. Between the trimmed V and J ends, which lost 5 bases and 1 base, there was a span of 18 bases. The CDR3 contains 16 residues. Germline V gene sequence: CDR1 SGHAT, CDR2 FQNNGV.

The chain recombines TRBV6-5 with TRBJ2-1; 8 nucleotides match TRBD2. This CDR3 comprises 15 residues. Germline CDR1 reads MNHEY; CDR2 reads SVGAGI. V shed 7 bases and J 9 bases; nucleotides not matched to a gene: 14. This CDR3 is CASTPLSGTVGEQFF. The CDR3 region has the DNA TGTGCCAGCACCCCCCTTAGCGGGACGGTCGGTGAGCAGTTCTTC.

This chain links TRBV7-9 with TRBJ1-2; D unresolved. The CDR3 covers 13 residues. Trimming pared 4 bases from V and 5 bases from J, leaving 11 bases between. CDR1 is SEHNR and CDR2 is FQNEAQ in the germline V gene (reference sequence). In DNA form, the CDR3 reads TGTGCCAGCAGCTGGGATGGTCTGTATGGCTACACCTTC. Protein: CASSWDGLYGYTF. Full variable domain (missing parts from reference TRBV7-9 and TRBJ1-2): DTGVSQNPRHKITKRGQNVTFRCDPISEHNRLYWYRQTLGQGPEFLTYFQNEAQLEKSRLLSDRFSAERPKGSFSTLEIQRTEQGDSAMYLCASSWDGLYGYTFGSGTRLTVV.

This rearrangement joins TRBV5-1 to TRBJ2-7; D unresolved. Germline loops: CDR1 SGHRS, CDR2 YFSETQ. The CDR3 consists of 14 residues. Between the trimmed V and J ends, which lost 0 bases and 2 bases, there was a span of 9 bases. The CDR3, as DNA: TGCGCCAGCAGCTTGGGAGATACTCCCTACGAGCAGTACTTC. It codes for CASSLGDTPYEQYF. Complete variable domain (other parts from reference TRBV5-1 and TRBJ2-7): KAGVTQTPRYLIKTRGQQVTLSCSPISGHRSVSWYQQTPGQGLQFLFEYFSETQRNKGNFPGRFSGRQFSNSRSEMNVSTLELGDSALYLCASSLGDTPYEQYFGPGTRLTVT.

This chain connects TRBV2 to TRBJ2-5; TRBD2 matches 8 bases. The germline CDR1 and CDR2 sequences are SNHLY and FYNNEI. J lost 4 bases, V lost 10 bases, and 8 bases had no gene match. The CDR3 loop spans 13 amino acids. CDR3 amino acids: CATGTSGGETQYF. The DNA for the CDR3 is TGTGCCACCGGGACTAGTGGAGGAGAGACCCAGTACTTC.

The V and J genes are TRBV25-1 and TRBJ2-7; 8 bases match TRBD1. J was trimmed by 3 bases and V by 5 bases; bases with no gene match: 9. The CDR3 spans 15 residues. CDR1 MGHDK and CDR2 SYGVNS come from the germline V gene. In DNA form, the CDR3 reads TGTGCCAGCAGTCCCGGGACAGGAGACCACTACGAGCAGTACTTC. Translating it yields CASSPGTGDHYEQYF.

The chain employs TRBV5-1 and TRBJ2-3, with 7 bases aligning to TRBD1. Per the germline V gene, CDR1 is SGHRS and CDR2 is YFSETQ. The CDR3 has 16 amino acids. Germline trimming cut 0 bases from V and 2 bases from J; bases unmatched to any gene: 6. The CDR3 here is CASSLDPGQSTDTQYF. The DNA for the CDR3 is TGCGCCAGCAGCTTGGACCCGGGACAGTCCACAGATACGCAGTATTTT.

Here the CDR3 reads CSAEGQGNGYTF. CDR3 bases: TGCAGCGCCGAGGGACAGGGGAATGGCTACACCTTC. The chain recombines TRBV29-1 with TRBJ1-2, with 10 bases that match TRBD1. V was clipped by 7 bases and J by 6 bases; unmatched bases: 5. Germline V CDR1 and CDR2: SQVTM, ANQGSEA. CDR3 length: 12 amino acids.